This T cell receptor (beta chain) was captured by sequencing in a study of human T cells and chemical hapten exposure. Time point defined: patch test 3, about 24 weeks after DPC sensitization. Regarding treatment: therapeutic diphenylcyclopropenone sensitization with weekly scalp DPC. A single count supports this clonotype. Its specificity is not known. Germline-derived CDR1 and CDR2 are MNHEY and SMNVEV (reference sequence). Trimming stripped 6 bases from V and 4 bases from J, with 12 bases between. This CDR3 has 13 residues. Individual cDNA molecules had unique molecular identifiers attached to them by the library. MiXCR, run by TCRdb on the RACE reads, gives a single entry per CDR3 protein. Of 100,000 or so distinct CDR3 sequences listed, less than 40% were seen once; the top ten hold around 2.5%. Regarding the study as a whole: The study found expanded TCRs formed significantly more large CDR3 similarity clusters than controls. All donors were alopecia patients, so their immunity may differ from that of healthy people.

This receptor was identified in a man aged 35 to 55 with alopecia areata. Some clones in this sample may be carry-over from other donors' samples. The chain couples TRBV27 to TRBJ1-2; D possibly corresponds to TRBD1 (6 bases). The sample consisted of whole blood, taken in connection with sensitization to the hapten diphenylcyclopropenone (DPC). This CDR3 reads CASSKTGSYGYTF. The CDR3 DNA follows: TGTGCCAGCAGCAAAACAGGGTCCTATGGCTACACCTTC.